In this sample, the clone carrying this T cell receptor beta chain turned up once. Its antigen is currently unknown. The donors were part of the approximately 130-subject validation cohort, which stood apart from the roughly 670-subject first cohort. This sample is drawn from a study of cytomegalovirus exposure and HLA in healthy donors. The germline V gene has CDR1 SGHRS and CDR2 YFSETQ. This CDR3 is 16 amino acids long. V lost 5 bases and J lost 3; bases outside the gene matches: 5. Data came from immunoSEQ multiplex PCR; TCRdb stores just in-frame clones and leaves some out. The data contain approximately 100,000 clones, less than 90% of them singletons. Whole-study findings and limits: Some public TCRs appeared in many individuals, while most sequences were rare. In vitro, three CMV-associated chains proved specific for CMV antigens. Reports showed the classifier diagnosing cytomegalovirus status with high specificity and sensitivity.

The V gene is TRBV5-1, the J gene TRBJ2-3; 14 bases fit TRBD2. The clonotype comes from a man between 18 and 29 years old in good health and CMV-seropositive. Sequencing was done on a sample of PBMCs. The CDR3: CASRGGTSGRTDTQYF. CDR3 nucleotides: TGCGCCAGCAGGGGGGGGACTAGCGGGAGAACAGATACGCAGTATTTT.